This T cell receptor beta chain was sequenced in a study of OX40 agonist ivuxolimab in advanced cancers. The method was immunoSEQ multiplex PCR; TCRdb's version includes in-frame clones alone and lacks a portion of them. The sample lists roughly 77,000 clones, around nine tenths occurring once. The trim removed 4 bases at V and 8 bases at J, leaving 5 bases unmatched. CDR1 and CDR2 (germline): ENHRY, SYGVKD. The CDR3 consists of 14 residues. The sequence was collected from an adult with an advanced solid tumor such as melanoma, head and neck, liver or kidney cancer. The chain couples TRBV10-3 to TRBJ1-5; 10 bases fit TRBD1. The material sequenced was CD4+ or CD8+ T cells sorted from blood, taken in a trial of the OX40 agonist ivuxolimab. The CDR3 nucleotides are TGTGCCATCAGTGGACAGGGGGCCCTAGAGCCCCAGCATTTT. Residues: CAISGQGALEPQHF.